A selection of T cell receptor beta chains follows, all from one sample in a study of T cell repertoires in ileal Crohn's disease. Sequenced by immunoSEQ multiplex PCR; TCRdb stores in-frame clones only, minus some. This sample has approximately 15,000 clones, with roughly 80% found just once. Material for sequencing was ileal tissue. Receptors originate from an adult with Crohn's disease. Both conserved end residues are part of each CDR3. Each record gives: clone size, V gene, D gene, J gene, CDR3 length, CDR3 protein, CDR3 DNA. D genes are given only for firm matches. Expanded clones get a size class; other rows say once, few or many, or leave the size out.

>NA|TRBV6-5|TRBD1|TRBJ1-2|15
CASSSMGQGAYGYTF
TGTGCCAGCAGTTCGATGGGACAGGGCGCCTATGGCTACACCTTC
>few|TRBV7-9|TRBD2|TRBJ2-3|19
CASSASGLAGAESTDTQYF
TGTGCCAGCAGCGCCTCGGGACTAGCGGGAGCCGAGAGCACAGATACGCAGTATTTT
>NA|TRBV2|NA|TRBJ1-2|14
CASRGLTVNYGYTF
TGTGCCAGCAGGGGCCTTACAGTAAACTATGGCTACACCTTC
>NA|TRBV11-2|NA|TRBJ1-3|14
CASSLDLLGNTIYF
TGTGCCAGCAGCTTAGATCTCCTTGGAAACACCATATATTTT
>NA|TRBV2|NA|TRBJ1-2|16
CASSSIPWGENYGYTF
TGTGCCAGCAGCTCCATCCCTTGGGGGGAGAACTATGGCTACACCTTC
>NA|TRBV30|NA|TRBJ1-1|12
CAWSVQVGPAFF
TGTGCCTGGAGTGTACAGGTAGGGCCGGCTTTCTTT
>NA|TRBV4-1|NA|TRBJ2-1|15
CASSHGFPSYNEQFF
TGCGCCAGCAGCCACGGGTTCCCCTCCTACAATGAGCAGTTCTTC
>NA|TRBV27|NA|TRBJ1-2|15
CASSLSAGVVYGYTF
TGTGCCAGCAGTTTATCTGCAGGGGTCGTCTATGGCTACACCTTC
>NA|TRBV7-6|TRBD2|TRBJ2-2|16
CASSTRLAVNTGELFF
TGTGCCAGCAGCACGCGACTAGCGGTCAACACCGGGGAGCTGTTTTTT
>NA|TRBV5-6|NA|TRBJ1-1|15
CASSLAGGQGTEAFF
TGTGCCAGCAGCTTGGCCGGAGGGCAAGGCACTGAAGCTTTCTTT
>NA|TRBV6-4|TRBD2|TRBJ2-3|16
CASSPRTSGETDTQYF
TGTGCCAGCAGTCCTCGGACTAGCGGGGAAACAGATACGCAGTATTTT